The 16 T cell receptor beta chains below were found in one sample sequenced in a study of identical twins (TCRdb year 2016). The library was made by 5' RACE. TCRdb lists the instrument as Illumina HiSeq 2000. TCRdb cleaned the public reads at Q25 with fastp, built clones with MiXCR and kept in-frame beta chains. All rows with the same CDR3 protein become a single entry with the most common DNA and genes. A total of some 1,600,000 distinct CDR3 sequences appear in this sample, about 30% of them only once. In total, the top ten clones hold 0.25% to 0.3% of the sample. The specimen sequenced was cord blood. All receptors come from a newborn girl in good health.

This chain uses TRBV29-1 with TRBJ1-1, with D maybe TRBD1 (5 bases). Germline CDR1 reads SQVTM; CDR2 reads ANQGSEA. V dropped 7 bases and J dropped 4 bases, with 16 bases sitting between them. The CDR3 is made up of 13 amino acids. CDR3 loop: CSALRETVTEAFF. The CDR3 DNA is TGCAGCGCTCTCAGGGAAACAGTCACTGAAGCTTTCTTT. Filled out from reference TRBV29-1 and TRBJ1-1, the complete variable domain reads SAVISQKPSRDICQRGTSLTIQCQVDSQVTMMFWYRQQPGQSLTLIATANQGSEATYESGFVIDKFPISRPNLTFSTLTVSNMSPEDSSIYLCSALRETVTEAFFGQGTRLTVV.

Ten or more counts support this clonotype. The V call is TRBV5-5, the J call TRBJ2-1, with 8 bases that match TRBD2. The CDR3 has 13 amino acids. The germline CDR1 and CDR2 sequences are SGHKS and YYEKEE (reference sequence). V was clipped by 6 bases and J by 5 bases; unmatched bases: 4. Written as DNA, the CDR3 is TGTGCCAGCACCGGACTAGCCCACAATGAGCAGTTCTTC. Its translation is CASTGLAHNEQFF.

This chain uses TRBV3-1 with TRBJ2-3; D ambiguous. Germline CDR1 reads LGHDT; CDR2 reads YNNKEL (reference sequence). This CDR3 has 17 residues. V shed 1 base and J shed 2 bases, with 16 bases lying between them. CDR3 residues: CASSQGSVTENTDTQYF. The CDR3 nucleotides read TGTGCCAGCAGCCAAGGTTCAGTGACTGAAAACACAGATACGCAGTATTTT.

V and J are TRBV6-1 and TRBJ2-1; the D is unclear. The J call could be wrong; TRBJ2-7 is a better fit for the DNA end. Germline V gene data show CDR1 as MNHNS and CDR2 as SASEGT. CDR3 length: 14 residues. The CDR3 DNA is TGTGCCAGCAGGAGGATGAGCTCCTACAATGAGCAGTACTTC. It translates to CASRRMSSYNEQYF.

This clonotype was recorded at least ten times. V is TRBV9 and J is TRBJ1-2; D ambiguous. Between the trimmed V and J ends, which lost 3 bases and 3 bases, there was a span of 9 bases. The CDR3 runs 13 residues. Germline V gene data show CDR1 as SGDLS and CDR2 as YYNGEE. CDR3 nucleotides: TGTGCCAGCAGCGATCACCCACACTATGGCTACACCTTC. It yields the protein CASSDHPHYGYTF.

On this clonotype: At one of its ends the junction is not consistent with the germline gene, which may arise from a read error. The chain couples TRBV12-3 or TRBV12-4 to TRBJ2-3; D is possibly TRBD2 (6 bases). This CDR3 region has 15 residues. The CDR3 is CASSLSGSSTDTEYF. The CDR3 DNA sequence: TGTGCCAGCAGTCTTAGCGGTTCTAGCACAGATACGGAGTATTTT.

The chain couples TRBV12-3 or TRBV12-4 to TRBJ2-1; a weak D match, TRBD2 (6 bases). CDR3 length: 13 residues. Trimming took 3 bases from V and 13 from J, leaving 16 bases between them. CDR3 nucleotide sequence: TGTGCCAGCAGTTTCCGGACTACCCCCACCCAGTTCTTC. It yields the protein CASSFRTTPTQFF.

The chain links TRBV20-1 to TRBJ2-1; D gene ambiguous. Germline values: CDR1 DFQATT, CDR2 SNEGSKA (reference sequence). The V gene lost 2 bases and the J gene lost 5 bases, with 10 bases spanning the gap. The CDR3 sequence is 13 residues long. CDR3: CSARRNANNEQFF. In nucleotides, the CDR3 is TGCAGTGCTAGACGAAACGCCAACAATGAGCAGTTCTTC.

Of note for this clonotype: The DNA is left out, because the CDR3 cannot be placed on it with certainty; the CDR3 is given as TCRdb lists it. CDR3 protein: CSVGMNTDYGYTFGSKETQYF. The V call is TRBV29-1, the J call TRBJ2-5; the DNA was not compared with TRBD2, the D call given in the table. The CDR3 is 21 residues long, counting both termini. The germline CDR1 and CDR2 sequences are SQVTM and ANQGSEA.

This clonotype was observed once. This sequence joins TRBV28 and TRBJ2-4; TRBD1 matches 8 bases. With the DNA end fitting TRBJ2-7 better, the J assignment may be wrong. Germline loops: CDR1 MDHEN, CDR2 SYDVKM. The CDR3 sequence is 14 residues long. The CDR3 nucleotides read TGTGCCAGCAGTAAGAGGACAGGGATGTACGAGCAGTACTTC. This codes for CASSKRTGMYEQYF.

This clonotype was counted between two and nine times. CDR3 DNA sequence: TGTGCCAGCAGTATCAGGGGGGGACAGTACTTC. It specifies CASSIRGGQYF. The chain couples TRBV28 to TRBJ2-4; D tentatively fits TRBD1 or TRBD2 (7 bases each). V was clipped by 5 bases and J by 13 bases, with 12 bases between them. Germline V CDR1 and CDR2: MDHEN, SYDVKM. This CDR3 is 11 amino acids long. The full variable domain, its missing parts supplied by reference TRBV28 and TRBJ2-4, is DVKVTQSSRYLVKRTGEKVFLECVQDMDHENMFWYRQDPGLGLRLIYFSYDVKMKEKGDIPEGYSVSREKKERFSLILESASTNQTSMYLCASSIRGGQYFGAGTRLSVL.

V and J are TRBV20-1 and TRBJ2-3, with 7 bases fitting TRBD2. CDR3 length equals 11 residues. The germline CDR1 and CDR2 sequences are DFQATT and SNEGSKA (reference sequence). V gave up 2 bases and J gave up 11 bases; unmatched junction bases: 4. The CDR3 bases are TGCAGTGCTAGACCCAGCGGGGAGCAGTATTTT. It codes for CSARPSGEQYF.

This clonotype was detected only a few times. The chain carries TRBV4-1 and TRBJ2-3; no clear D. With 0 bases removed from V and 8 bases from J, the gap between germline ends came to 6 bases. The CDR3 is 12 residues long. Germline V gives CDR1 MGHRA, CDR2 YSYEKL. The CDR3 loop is CASSQDVTTQYF. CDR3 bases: TGCGCCAGCAGCCAAGATGTGACTACGCAGTATTTT.

The CDR3 is CAFGGATYQETQYF. CDR3 nucleotides: TGCGCCTTTGGTGGGGCGACGTACCAAGAGACCCAGTACTTC. The chain is built from TRBV5-1 and TRBJ2-4, with a possible D match to TRBD1 (5 bases). The end of the DNA is better explained by TRBJ2-5, so the J call may be wrong. Germline V gives CDR1 SGHRS, CDR2 YFSETQ. This CDR3 has 14 amino acids.

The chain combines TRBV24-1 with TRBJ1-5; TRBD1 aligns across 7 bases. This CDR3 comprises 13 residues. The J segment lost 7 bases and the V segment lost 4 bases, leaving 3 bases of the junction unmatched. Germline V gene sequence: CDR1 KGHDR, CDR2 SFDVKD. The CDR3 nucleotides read TGTGCCACCAGTGAAGACAGGGACCAGCCCCAGCATTTT. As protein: CATSEDRDQPQHF.

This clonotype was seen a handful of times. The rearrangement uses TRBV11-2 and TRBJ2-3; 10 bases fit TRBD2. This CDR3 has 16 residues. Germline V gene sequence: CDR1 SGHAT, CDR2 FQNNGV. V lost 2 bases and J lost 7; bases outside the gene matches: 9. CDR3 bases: TGTGCCAGCAGCTTACGATCTCGTACTAGCGGGAATACGCAGTATTTT. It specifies CASSLRSRTSGNTQYF.